This T cell receptor (beta chain) is from a study of shared clonotypes between healthy human individuals. Across the study: A donor's plate count was three for CD4 naive and three for CD4 memory; CD8 naive had two and CD8 memory one. Study-level results: Non-shared clonotypes showed lower generation probabilities than clonotypes common to all four donors. Represented diversity, genetic and exposure-history alike, was limited by few donors.

As defined, naive CD8 cells were CD45RO-negative and positively selected for CCR7, with terminally differentiated effector memory CD45RA+ cells excluded. Germline V gene data show CDR1 as SGHNT and CDR2 as YYREEE (reference sequence). V lost 4 bases, J lost 1 base, and 15 bases lay in between. CDR3 length: 15 residues. Genomic DNA of each subset was evenly split across several immunoSEQ plates. Sequencing was performed with immunoSEQ multiplex PCR; in TCRdb, only in-frame clones are kept and a portion is missing. This table has some 2.1 million clones, approximately 92% appearing once. As to this clone: Its target is unknown.

Source material: naive CD8+ T cells from PBMCs. The chain links TRBV5-4 to TRBJ2-7; unclear D gene. The receptor was isolated from a young man in good health. Some clones in this sample may be carry-over from other donors' samples. CDR3 sequence reads: CASSSTVAVSYEQYF. The CDR3 nucleotides read TGTGCCAGCAGCAGTACAGTGGCTGTTTCCTACGAGCAGTACTTC.